A selection of T cell receptor beta chains follows, all from one sample in a study of T cell responses to AZD1222 COVID-19 vaccine. Data came from immunoSEQ multiplex PCR; TCRdb stores just in-frame clones and leaves some out. This sample has approximately 68,000 clones, with around nine tenths found just once. The sample here was peripheral blood, taken 28 days after the second dose of the MenACWY control vaccine. Receptor source: an adult who received the MenACWY meningococcal vaccine as a control. CDR3s include the opening cysteine and the closing phenylalanine or tryptophan. D genes are given only for firm matches. Clone size is stated in some rows and not others, as once, few, many or a class when expanded.

J gene,clone size,D gene,V gene,CDR3 DNA,CDR3 protein
TRBJ1-6,.,.,TRBV5-1,TGCGCCAGCAGCTTGGGAACGGGACAAGATAATTCACCCCTCCACTTT,CASSLGTGQDNSPLHF
TRBJ1-6,once,.,TRBV7-5,TGTGTCAGAAGCTTATCTGGCCAGCCCACCCTCCACTTT,CVRSLSGQPTLHF
TRBJ2-5,.,.,TRBV10-1,TGCGCCAGCGAGAAAGACCCGACCCACAGGGTAGTTGGCCAAGAGACCCAGTACTTC,CASEKDPTHRVVGQETQYF
TRBJ2-1,.,.,TRBV28,TGTGCCAGCAGTCCCGGTGGTTATGAGCAGTTCTTC,CASSPGGYEQFF
TRBJ1-1,.,.,TRBV7-2,TGTGCCAGCAGCGGCCGGGACTGGAACACTGAAGCTTTCTTT,CASSGRDWNTEAFF
TRBJ2-3,.,.,TRBV6-2/TRBV6-3,TGTGCCAGCAGTTACCCTATGACAGGAACAGATACGCAGTATTTT,CASSYPMTGTDTQYF
TRBJ1-2,.,.,TRBV15,TGTGCCACCAGCACCACAGACAGGCTTTCTAACTATGGCTACACCTTC,CATSTTDRLSNYGYTF
TRBJ2-1,.,TRBD2,TRBV9,TGTGCCAGCAGTCTTAGTTCGGGGGGTTACAATGAGCAGTTCTTC,CASSLSSGGYNEQFF
TRBJ2-3,.,.,TRBV18,TGTGCCAGCTCACCCCCTAGCACAGATACGCAGTATTTT,CASSPPSTDTQYF
TRBJ2-7,.,TRBD1,TRBV15,TGTGCCACCAGCAGAGATAAACACGGAGGGACAGGCGAGAAGCAGTACTTC,CATSRDKHGGTGEKQYF
TRBJ1-6,once,.,TRBV5-4,TGTGCCAGCAGCTCCAGGGGTGGAAATTCACCCCTCCACTTT,CASSSRGGNSPLHF
TRBJ2-7,.,TRBD2,TRBV7-2,TGTGCCAGCAGCTTAGCGTTTAGCGGGAGAGCGTACGAGCAGTACTTC,CASSLAFSGRAYEQYF
TRBJ1-4,once,.,TRBV5-1,TGCGCCAGCAGCGCTTCCCGGGCCAGTGATGAAAAACTGTTTTTT,CASSASRASDEKLFF
TRBJ2-7,.,.,TRBV28,TGTGCCAGCAGGGAAGGGGTAGAGCAGTACTTC,CASREGVEQYF
TRBJ1-3,.,TRBD1,TRBV5-4,TGTGCCAGCTATGGACAGGGGGCTGGAAACACCATATATTTT,CASYGQGAGNTIYF
TRBJ1-5,few,.,TRBV5-1,TGCGCCAGCAGCCCCTTCGGGTTCTCTCAGCCCCAGCATTTT,CASSPFGFSQPQHF
TRBJ1-1,.,TRBD1,TRBV27,TGTGCCAGCTTATACCCCAGGGCAGGGGGCGGCACTGAAGCTTTCTTT,CASLYPRAGGGTEAFF
TRBJ2-7,once,TRBD1,TRBV28,TGTGCCAGCAGTCGAGGGGGCGCGGGCTCCTACGAGCAGTACTTC,CASSRGGAGSYEQYF
TRBJ1-5,.,.,TRBV27,TGTGCCAGCAGTTTAACCCGAAATCAGCCCCAGCATTTT,CASSLTRNQPQHF
TRBJ2-7,.,.,TRBV7-9,TGTGCCAGCAGCCGTGGGACCTCCTACGAGCAGTACTTC,CASSRGTSYEQYF
TRBJ2-3,.,TRBD1,TRBV7-3,TGTGCCAGCAGCTTAGGACAGGGAGATACGCAGTATTTT,CASSLGQGDTQYF
TRBJ2-3,.,TRBD1,TRBV5-8,TGTGCCAGCAGCTTAAGCCCAACAGGGGACACAGATACGCAGTATTTT,CASSLSPTGDTDTQYF
TRBJ1-5,few,TRBD1,TRBV28,TGTGCCAGCAGTTTTTGGGTTCCAGGGGGGCATCAGCCCCAGCATTTT,CASSFWVPGGHQPQHF
TRBJ2-3,.,.,TRBV7-9,TGTGCCAGCAGCTTAGAAAGGGTCCCAGATACGCAGTATTTT,CASSLERVPDTQYF
TRBJ1-2,.,.,TRBV14,TGTGCCAGCAGCCAAGAACCGGCCGCCCTCTATGGCTACACCTTC,CASSQEPAALYGYTF
TRBJ2-3,few,TRBD2,TRBV27,TGTGCCAGCACTAGCGGGAGTAGAGATACGCAGTATTTT,CASTSGSRDTQYF
TRBJ1-4,.,TRBD1,TRBV7-9,TGTGCCAGCAGCTTAGGGACAGGGGTGGAAAAACTGTTTTTT,CASSLGTGVEKLFF
TRBJ2-3,.,.,TRBV5-1,TGCGCCAGCAGCCGACTGGACCGAATCACAGATACGCAGTATTTT,CASSRLDRITDTQYF
TRBJ1-5,few,.,TRBV19,TGTGCCAGTAGTATTGAAGGGCAAGGGGATCAGCCCCAGCATTTT,CASSIEGQGDQPQHF
TRBJ1-2,.,.,TRBV4-2,TGTGCCAGCAGCCAAGAGGTACAGGGCTATGGCTACACCTTC,CASSQEVQGYGYTF
TRBJ2-3,.,.,TRBV3-1/TRBV3-2,TGTGCCAGCAGCGACGAGACTAGTGGGGATACGCAGTATTTT,CASSDETSGDTQYF
TRBJ2-7,.,.,TRBV30,TGTGCCTGGAGCCCAGGACAGAACTACGAGCAGTACTTC,CAWSPGQNYEQYF
TRBJ2-1,.,TRBD2,TRBV7-2,TGTGCCAGCAGCTTATGCGGGAGGGGGCATGAGCAGTTCTTC,CASSLCGRGHEQFF
TRBJ2-2,.,.,TRBV24-1,TGTGCCACCAGTGATCCGCGGGGAGGACGGACCGGGGAGCTGTTTTTT,CATSDPRGGRTGELFF
TRBJ2-7,.,.,TRBV14,TGTGCCAGCAGCCGTGGGAGGGGCCAGGGGGCCTCCGAGCAGTACTTC,CASSRGRGQGASEQYF
TRBJ1-6,.,.,TRBV11-3,TGTGCCAGCAGCTTTACTATCGATTCACCCCTCCACTTT,CASSFTIDSPLHF
TRBJ1-2,.,.,TRBV6-5,TGTGCCAGCAGTTACCGGGGCCGGGACTATGGCTACACCTTC,CASSYRGRDYGYTF
TRBJ1-1,.,.,TRBV29-1,TGCAGCGGGACAGCGAACACTGAAGCTTTCTTT,CSGTANTEAFF